This TCR beta chain was identified during a study of T-cell memory formation after mild COVID-19. After removal of 6 bases from V and 0 bases from J, the junction contained 8 bases not matched to a gene. The CDR3 consists of 17 residues. Points on this clonotype: Its antigen is unknown.

TCRdb re-called the 5' RACE reads through MiXCR, storing one row per CDR3 protein. The top ten clones hold about an eighth of a sample with approximately 410,000 distinct CDR3 sequences, 20% to 30% of them seen once. Whole-study findings and limits: Those CD4+ clones that contracted were mainly in CM and EM (CD8+ ones in EMRA).

This receptor was obtained from an adult woman who had mild COVID-19 (a few samples of this study predate the infection). Cell type and time point are not known. The chain carries TRBV12-3 or TRBV12-4 and TRBJ2-3; the match to TRBD2 covers 11 bases. Material: PBMCs or a T cell subset sorted from them (not recorded which). As DNA, the CDR3 is TGTGCCAGCAGCCTTAGGACTAGCGGGTATAGCACAGATACGCAGTATTTT. The encoded protein is CASSLRTSGYSTDTQYF.